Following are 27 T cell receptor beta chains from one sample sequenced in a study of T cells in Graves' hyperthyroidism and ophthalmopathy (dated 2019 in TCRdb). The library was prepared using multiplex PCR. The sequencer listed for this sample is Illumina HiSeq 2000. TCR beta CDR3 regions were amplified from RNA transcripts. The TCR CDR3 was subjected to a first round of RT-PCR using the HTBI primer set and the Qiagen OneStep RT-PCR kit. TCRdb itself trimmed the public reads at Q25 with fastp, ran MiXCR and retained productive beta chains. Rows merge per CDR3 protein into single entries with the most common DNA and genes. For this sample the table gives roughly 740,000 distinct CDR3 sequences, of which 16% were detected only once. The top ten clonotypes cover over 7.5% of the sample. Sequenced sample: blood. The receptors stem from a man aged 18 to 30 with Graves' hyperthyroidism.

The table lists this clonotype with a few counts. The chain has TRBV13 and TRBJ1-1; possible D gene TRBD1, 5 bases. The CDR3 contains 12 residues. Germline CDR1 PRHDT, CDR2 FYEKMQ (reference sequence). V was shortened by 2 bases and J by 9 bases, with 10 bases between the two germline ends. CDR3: CASSLQGTQAFF. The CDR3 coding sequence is TGTGCCAGCAGCTTACAAGGGACCCAAGCTTTCTTT.

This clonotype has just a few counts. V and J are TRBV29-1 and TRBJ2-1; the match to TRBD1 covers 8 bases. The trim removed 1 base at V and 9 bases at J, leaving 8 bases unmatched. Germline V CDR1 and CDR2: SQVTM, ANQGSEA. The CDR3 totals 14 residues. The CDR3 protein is CSVEAARGRGEQFF. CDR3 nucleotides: TGCAGCGTTGAAGCGGCCAGGGGGCGGGGTGAGCAGTTCTTC.

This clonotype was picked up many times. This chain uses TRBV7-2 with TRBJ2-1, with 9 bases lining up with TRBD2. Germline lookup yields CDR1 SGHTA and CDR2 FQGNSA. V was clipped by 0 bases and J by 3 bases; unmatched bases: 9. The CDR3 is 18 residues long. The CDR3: CASSLARSSGIDYNEQFF. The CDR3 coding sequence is TGTGCCAGCAGCTTAGCGCGATCTAGCGGGATCGACTACAATGAGCAGTTCTTC.

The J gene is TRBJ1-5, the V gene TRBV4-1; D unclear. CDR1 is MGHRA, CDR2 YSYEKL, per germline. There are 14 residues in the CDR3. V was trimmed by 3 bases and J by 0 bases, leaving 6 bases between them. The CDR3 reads CASSHSTSNQPQHF. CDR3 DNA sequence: TGCGCCAGCAGCCATTCCACTAGCAATCAGCCCCAGCATTTT.

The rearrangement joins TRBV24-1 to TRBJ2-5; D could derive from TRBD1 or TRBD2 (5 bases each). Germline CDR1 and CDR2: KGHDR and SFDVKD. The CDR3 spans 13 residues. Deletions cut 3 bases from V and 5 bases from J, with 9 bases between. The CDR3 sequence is CATSDPGTETQYF. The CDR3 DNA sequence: TGTGCCACCAGTGATCCAGGGACGGAGACCCAGTACTTC.

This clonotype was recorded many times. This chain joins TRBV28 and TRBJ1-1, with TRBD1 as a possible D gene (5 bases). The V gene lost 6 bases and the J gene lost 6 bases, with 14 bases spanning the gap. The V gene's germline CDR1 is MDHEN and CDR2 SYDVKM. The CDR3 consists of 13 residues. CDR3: CASSRNQGPEAFF. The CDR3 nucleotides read TGTGCCAGCAGCCGAAATCAGGGACCTGAAGCTTTCTTT.

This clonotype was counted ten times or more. The CDR3 nucleotides read TGCAGTGCTAGAGAGGACGCTGAAGCTTTCTTT. Residues: CSAREDAEAFF. The chain carries TRBV20-1 and TRBJ1-1; D gene unclear. V gave up 0 bases and J gave up 6 bases, with 5 bases separating them. Germline-derived CDR1 and CDR2 are DFQATT and SNEGSKA (reference sequence). This CDR3 is 11 amino acids long.

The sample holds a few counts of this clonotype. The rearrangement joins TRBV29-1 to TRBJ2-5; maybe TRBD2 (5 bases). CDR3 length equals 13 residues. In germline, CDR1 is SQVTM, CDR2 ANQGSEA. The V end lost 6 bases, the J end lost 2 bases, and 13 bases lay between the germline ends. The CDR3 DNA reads TGCAGCGTCCCGGGGAAGAATCAAGAGACCCAGTACTTC. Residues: CSVPGKNQETQYF. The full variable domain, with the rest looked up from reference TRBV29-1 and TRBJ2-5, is SAVISQKPSRDICQRGTSLTIQCQVDSQVTMMFWYRQQPGQSLTLIATANQGSEATYESGFVIDKFPISRPNLTFSTLTVSNMSPEDSSIYLCSVPGKNQETQYFGPGTRLLVL.

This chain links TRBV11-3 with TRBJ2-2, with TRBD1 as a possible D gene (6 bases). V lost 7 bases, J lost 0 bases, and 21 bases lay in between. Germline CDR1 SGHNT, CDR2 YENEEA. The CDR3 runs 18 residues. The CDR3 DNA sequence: TGTGCCAGCAAAGGGGCCCCCCCGGGACATTCGAACACCGGGGAGCTGTTTTTT. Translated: CASKGAPPGHSNTGELFF.

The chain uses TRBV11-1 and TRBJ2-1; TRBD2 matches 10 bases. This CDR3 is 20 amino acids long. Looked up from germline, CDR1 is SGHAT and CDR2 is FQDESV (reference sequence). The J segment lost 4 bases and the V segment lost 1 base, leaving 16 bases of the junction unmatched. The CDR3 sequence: CASSLVASPGLATNYNEQFF. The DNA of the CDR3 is TGTGCCAGCAGCTTAGTAGCCTCTCCGGGACTAGCGACTAATTACAATGAGCAGTTCTTC.

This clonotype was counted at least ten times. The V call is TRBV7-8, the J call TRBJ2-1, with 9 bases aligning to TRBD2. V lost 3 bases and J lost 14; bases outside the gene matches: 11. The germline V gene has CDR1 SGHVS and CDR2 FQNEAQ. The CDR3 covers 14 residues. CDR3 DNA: TGTGCCAGCAGCTTGGCTAGCGGGATCGGCTCGAAGTTCTTC. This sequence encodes CASSLASGIGSKFF. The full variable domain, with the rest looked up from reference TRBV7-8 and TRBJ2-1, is GAGVSQSPRYKVAKRGQDVALRCDPISGHVSLFWYQQALGQGPEFLTYFQNEAQLDKSGLPSDRFFAERPEGSVSTLKIQRTQQEDSAVYLCASSLASGIGSKFFGPGTRLTVL.

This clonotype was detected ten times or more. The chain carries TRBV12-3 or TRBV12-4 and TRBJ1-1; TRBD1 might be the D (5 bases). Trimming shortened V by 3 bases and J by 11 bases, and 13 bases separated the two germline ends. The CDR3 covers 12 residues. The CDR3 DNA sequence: TGTGCCAGCAGTTTTGGCGAGGGGATGGCTTTCTTT. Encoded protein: CASSFGEGMAFF.

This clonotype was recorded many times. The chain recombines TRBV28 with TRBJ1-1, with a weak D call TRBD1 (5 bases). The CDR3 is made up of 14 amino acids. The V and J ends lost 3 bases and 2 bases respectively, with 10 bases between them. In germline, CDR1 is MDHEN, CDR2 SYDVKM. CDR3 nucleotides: TGTGCCAGCAGTTTTGGGTGGGGCAACACTGAAGCTTTCTTT. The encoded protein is CASSFGWGNTEAFF.

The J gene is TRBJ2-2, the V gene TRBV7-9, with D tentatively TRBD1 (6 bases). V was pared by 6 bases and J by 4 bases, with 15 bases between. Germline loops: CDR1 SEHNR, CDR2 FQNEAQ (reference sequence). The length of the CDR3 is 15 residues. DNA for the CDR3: TGTGCCAGCAGTTACCAGCGAGGGGGCACCGGGGAGCTGTTTTTT. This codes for CASSYQRGGTGELFF.

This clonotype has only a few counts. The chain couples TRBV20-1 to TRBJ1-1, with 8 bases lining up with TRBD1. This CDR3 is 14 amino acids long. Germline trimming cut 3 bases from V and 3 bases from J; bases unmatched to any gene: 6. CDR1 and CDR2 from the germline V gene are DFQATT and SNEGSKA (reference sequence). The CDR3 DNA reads TGCAGTGCTAGCTCAGGGGGCCAGTACACTGAAGCTTTCTTT. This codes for CSASSGGQYTEAFF.

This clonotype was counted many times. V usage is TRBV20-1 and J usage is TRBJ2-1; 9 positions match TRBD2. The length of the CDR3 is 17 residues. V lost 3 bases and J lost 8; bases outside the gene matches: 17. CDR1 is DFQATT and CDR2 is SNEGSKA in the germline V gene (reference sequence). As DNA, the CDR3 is TGCAGTGCTAGTGCCCCACGGCGGGAGGGCCGGGGAGATGAGCAGTTCTTC. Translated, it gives CSASAPRREGRGDEQFF.

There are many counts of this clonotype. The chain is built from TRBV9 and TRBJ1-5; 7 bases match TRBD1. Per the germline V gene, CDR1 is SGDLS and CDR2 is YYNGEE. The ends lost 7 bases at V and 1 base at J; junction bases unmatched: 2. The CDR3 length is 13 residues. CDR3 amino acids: CASGQESNQPQHF. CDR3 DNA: TGTGCCAGCGGACAGGAGAGCAATCAGCCCCAGCATTTT. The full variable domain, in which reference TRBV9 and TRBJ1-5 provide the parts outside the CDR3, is DSGVTQTPKHLITATGQRVTLRCSPRSGDLSVYWYQQSLDQGLQFLIQYYNGEERAKGNILERFSAQQFPDLHSELNLSSLELGDSALYFCASGQESNQPQHFGDGTRLSIL.

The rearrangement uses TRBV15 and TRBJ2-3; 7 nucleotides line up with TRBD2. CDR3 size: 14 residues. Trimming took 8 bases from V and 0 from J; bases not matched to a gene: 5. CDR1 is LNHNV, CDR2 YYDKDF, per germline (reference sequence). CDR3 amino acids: CATGSGTSTDTQYF. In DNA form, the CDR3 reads TGTGCCACCGGGAGCGGGACTAGCACAGATACGCAGTATTTT.

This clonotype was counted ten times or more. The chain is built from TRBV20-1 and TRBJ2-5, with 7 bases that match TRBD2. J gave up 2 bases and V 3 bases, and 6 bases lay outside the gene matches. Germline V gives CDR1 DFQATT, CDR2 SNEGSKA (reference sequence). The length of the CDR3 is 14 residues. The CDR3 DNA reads TGCAGTGCTAGGTCTAGCGGTAAACAAGAGACCCAGTACTTC. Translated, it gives CSARSSGKQETQYF.

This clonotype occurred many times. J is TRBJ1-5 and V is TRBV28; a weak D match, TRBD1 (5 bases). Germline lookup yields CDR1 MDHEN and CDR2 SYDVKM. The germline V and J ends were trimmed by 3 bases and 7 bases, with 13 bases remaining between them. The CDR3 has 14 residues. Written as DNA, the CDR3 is TGTGCCAGCAGTTTTGCAGGGTTTCGGCAGCCCCAGCATTTT. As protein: CASSFAGFRQPQHF.

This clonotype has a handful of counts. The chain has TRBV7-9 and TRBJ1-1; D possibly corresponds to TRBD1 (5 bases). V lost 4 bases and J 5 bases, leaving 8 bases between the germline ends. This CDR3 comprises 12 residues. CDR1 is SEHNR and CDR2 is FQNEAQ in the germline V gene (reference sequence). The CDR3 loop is CASSWGETEAFF. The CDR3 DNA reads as TGTGCCAGCAGCTGGGGGGAGACTGAAGCTTTCTTT. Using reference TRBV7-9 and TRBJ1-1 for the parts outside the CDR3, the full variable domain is DTGVSQNPRHKITKRGQNVTFRCDPISEHNRLYWYRQTLGQGPEFLTYFQNEAQLEKSRLLSDRFSAERPKGSFSTLEIQRTEQGDSAMYLCASSWGETEAFFGQGTRLTVV.

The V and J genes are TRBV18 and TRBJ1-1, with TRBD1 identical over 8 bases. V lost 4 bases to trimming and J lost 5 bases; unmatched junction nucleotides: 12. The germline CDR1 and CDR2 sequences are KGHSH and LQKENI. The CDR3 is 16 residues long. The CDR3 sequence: CASSHSEVQGATEAFF. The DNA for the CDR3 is TGTGCCAGCTCACATTCGGAGGTGCAGGGGGCAACTGAAGCTTTCTTT. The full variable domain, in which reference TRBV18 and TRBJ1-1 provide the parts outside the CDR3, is NAGVMQNPRHLVRRRGQEARLRCSPMKGHSHVYWYRQLPEEGLKFMVYLQKENIIDESGMPKERFSAEFPKEGPSILRIQQVVRGDSAAYFCASSHSEVQGATEAFFGQGTRLTVV.

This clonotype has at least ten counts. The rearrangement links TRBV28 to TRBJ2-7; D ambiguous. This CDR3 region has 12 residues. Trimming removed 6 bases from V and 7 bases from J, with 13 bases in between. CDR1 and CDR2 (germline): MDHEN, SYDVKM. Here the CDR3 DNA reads TGTGCCAGCAGCTTAGGCCCACGGGAGCAGTACTTC. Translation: CASSLGPREQYF.

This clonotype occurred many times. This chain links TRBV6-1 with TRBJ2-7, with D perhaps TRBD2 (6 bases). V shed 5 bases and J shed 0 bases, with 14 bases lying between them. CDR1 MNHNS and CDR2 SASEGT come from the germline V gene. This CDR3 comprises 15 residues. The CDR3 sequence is CASSRTPGLSYEQYF. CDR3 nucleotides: TGTGCCAGCAGTCGGACCCCGGGACTCTCCTACGAGCAGTACTTC.

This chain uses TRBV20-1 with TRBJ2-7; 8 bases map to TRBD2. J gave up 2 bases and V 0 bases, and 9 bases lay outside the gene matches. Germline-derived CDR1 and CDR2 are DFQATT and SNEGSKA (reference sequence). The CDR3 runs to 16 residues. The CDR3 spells CSARDYQAGVAYEQYF. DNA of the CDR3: TGCAGTGCTAGAGACTACCAAGCGGGAGTCGCCTACGAGCAGTACTTC.

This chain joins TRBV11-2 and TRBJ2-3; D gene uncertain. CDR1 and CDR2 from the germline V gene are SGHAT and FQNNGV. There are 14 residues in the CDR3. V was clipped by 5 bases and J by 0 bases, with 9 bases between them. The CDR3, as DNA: TGTGCCAGCAGCCGGCTAGGCAGCACAGATACGCAGTATTTT. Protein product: CASSRLGSTDTQYF.

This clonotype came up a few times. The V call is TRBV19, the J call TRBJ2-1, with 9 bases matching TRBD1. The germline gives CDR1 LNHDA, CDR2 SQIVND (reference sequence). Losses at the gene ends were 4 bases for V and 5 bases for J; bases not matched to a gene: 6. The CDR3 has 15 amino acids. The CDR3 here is CASSKNRGQHNEQFF. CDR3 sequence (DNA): TGTGCCAGTAGTAAAAACAGGGGGCAGCACAATGAGCAGTTCTTC.